This T cell receptor (beta chain) was profiled in a study of T-cell memory formation after mild COVID-19. In germline, CDR1 is MDHEN, CDR2 SYDVKM. Between the trimmed V and J ends, which lost 6 bases and 3 bases, there was a span of 12 bases. The length of the CDR3 is 14 residues. TCRalpha and TCRbeta libraries used 5'RACE with constant-segment primers and UMIs. TCRdb analysed the 5' RACE reads with MiXCR anew, one entry per CDR3 protein. The table includes under 550,000 distinct CDR3 sequences, roughly 18% detected once. The sequenced sample consisted of PBMCs or a T cell subset sorted from them (not recorded which). The chain couples TRBV28 to TRBJ1-5; D gene ambiguous. The clonotype was recovered from a man aged 18 to 29 who had mild COVID-19 (a few samples of this study predate the infection). Cell type and time point are not known. The CDR3 region has the DNA TGTGCCAGCAGGCCCTGGCAGTTCAATCAGCCCCAGCATTTT. This encodes CASRPWQFNQPQHF.